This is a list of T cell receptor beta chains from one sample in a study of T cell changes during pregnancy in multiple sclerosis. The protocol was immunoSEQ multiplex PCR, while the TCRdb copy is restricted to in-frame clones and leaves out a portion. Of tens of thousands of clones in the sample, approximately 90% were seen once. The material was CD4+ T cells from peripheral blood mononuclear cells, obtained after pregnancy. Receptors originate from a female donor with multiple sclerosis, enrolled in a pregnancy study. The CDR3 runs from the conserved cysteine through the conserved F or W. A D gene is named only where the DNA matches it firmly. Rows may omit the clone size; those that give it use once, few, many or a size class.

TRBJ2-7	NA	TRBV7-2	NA	CASSFQGRSSYEQYF	TGTGCCAGCAGCTTCCAGGGCCGAAGCTCCTACGAGCAGTACTTC
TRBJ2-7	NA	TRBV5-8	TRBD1	CASSVTGQGRDEQYF	TGTGCCAGCAGCGTAACGGGACAGGGACGCGACGAGCAGTACTTC
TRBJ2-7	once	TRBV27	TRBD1	CASRRGTAREQYF	TGTGCCAGCCGCAGGGGGACGGCTCGCGAGCAGTACTTC
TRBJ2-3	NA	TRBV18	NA	CASSPRSGTDTQYF	TGTGCCAGCTCACCACGATCAGGCACAGATACGCAGTATTTT
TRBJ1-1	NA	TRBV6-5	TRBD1	CASRDDRGGNTEAFF	TGTGCCAGCAGAGACGACAGGGGGGGGAACACTGAAGCTTTCTTT
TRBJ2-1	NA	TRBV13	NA	CASMFRYNEQFF	TGTGCCAGCATGTTTAGATACAATGAGCAGTTCTTC
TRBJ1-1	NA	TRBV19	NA	CASSIFKNTEAFF	TGTGCCAGTAGTATATTCAAGAACACTGAAGCTTTCTTT
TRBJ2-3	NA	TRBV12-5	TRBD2	CASGAGTSGRTDTQYF	TGTGCTAGTGGTGCGGGGACTAGCGGGAGGACAGATACGCAGTATTTT
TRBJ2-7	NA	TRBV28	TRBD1	CASNPGTVLNEQYF	TGTGCCAGCAACCCCGGGACAGTACTGAACGAGCAGTACTTC
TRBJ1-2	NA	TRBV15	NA	CATSRDSQRKGAGYTF	TGTGCCACCAGCAGAGATTCGCAGCGAAAAGGGGCAGGCTACACCTTC
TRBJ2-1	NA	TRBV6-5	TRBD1	CASSPTGINEQFF	TGTGCCAGCAGCCCGACAGGGATCAATGAGCAGTTCTTC
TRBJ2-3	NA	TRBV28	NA	CASSYNPGTQYF	TGTGCCAGCAGTTATAATCCCGGGACGCAGTATTTT
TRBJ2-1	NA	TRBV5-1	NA	CASSPRVMGANNEQFF	TGCGCCAGCAGCCCCCGGGTAATGGGGGCCAACAATGAGCAGTTCTTC
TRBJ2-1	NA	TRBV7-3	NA	CASSPLGHNEQFF	TGTGCCAGCAGCCCTCTAGGCCACAATGAGCAGTTCTTC
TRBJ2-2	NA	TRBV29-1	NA	CSAGLNTGELFF	TGCAGCGCGGGACTGAACACCGGGGAGCTGTTTTTT
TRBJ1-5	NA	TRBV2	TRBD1	CASSPTNTDRAGQPQHF	TGTGCCAGCAGCCCAACTAATACGGACAGGGCCGGTCAGCCCCAGCATTTT
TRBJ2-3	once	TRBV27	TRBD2	CASSLLGLADSTDTQYF	TGTGCCAGCAGTTTACTGGGACTAGCGGACAGCACAGATACGCAGTATTTT
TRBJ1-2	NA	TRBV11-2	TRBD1	CASSLRQGHYGYTF	TGTGCCAGCAGCCTACGACAGGGCCACTATGGCTACACCTTC
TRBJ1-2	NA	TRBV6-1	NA	CASSDRSYYGYTF	TGTGCCAGCAGTGATCGGAGTTACTATGGCTACACCTTC
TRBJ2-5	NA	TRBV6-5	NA	CASSWSTETQYF	TGTGCCAGCAGTTGGAGTACGGAGACCCAGTACTTC
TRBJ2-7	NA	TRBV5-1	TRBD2	CASSLWSGSPYEQYF	TGCGCCAGCAGCTTGTGGAGCGGGAGCCCCTACGAGCAGTACTTC
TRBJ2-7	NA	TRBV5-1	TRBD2	CASSFGLGLAYEQYF	TGCGCCAGCAGCTTTGGTTTGGGACTAGCGTACGAGCAGTACTTC
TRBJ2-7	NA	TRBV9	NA	CASSEGRANSYEQYF	TGTGCCAGCAGCGAAGGGAGAGCGAACTCCTACGAGCAGTACTTC
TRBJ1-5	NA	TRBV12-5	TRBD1	CASGLSTGGPNQPQHF	TGTGCTAGTGGTTTGTCGACAGGGGGCCCCAATCAGCCCCAGCATTTT
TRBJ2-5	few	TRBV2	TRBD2	CASKSGRGETQYF	TGTGCCAGCAAAAGCGGGAGGGGAGAGACCCAGTACTTC
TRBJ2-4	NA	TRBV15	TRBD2	CATSSRLAGGGRNIQYF	TGTGCCACCAGCAGTAGACTAGCGGGAGGCGGTAGGAACATTCAGTACTTC
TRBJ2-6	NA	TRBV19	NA	CASSPLVSGANVLTF	TGTGCCAGTAGTCCACTCGTCTCTGGGGCCAACGTCCTGACTTTC
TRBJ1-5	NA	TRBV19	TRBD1	CASSPDRGRDQPQHF	TGTGCCAGTAGCCCGGACAGGGGACGAGATCAGCCCCAGCATTTT
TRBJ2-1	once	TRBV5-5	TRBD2	CASSLRGTSAYNEQFF	TGTGCCAGCAGCCTGAGAGGGACTAGCGCATACAATGAGCAGTTCTTC
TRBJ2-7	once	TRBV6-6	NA	CASSYSGRSYEQYF	TGTGCCAGCAGTTACTCGGGCAGATCCTACGAGCAGTACTTC
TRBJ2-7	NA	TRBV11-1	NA	CASSRSWDNYEQYF	TGTGCCAGCAGCCGATCTTGGGACAACTACGAGCAGTACTTC
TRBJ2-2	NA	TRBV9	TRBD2	CASSAGTSISYGELFF	TGTGCCAGCAGCGCCGGGACTAGCATATCCTACGGGGAGCTGTTTTTT
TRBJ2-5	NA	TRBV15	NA	CATSRDREREATQYF	TGTGCCACCAGCAGAGACAGGGAGAGGGAGGCGACCCAGTACTTC
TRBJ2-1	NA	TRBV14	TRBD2	CASSQDQLAVYNEQFF	TGTGCCAGCAGCCAGGATCAGCTAGCGGTATACAATGAGCAGTTCTTC
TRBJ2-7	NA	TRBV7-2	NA	CASSPPRWPYEQYF	TGTGCCAGCAGCCCGCCCCGATGGCCCTACGAGCAGTACTTC
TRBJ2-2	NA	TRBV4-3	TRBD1	CASSLDRVANTGELFF	TGCGCCAGCAGCCTCGACAGGGTCGCGAACACCGGGGAGCTGTTTTTT
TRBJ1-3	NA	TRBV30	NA	CASGSSGNTIYF	TGTGCCTCCGGGAGCTCTGGAAACACCATATATTTT
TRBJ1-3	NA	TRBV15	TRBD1	CATSRRGQRPGNTIYF	TGTGCCACCAGCAGGAGGGGGCAGCGTCCTGGAAACACCATATATTTT
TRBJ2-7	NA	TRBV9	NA	CASSPPQGREIKGEQYF	TGTGCCAGCAGCCCCCCACAAGGTAGGGAGATCAAAGGCGAGCAGTACTTC
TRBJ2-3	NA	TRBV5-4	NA	CASSLPNQGRTDTQYF	TGTGCCAGCAGCCTCCCCAACCAGGGCCGAACAGATACGCAGTATTTT
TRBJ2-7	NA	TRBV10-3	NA	CAISKQGNEQYF	TGTGCCATCAGTAAACAGGGAAACGAGCAGTACTTC
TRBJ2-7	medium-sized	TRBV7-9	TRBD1	CASSRWTGLREQYF	TGTGCCAGCAGTCGTTGGACAGGGCTAAGGGAGCAGTACTTC
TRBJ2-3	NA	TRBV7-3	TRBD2	CASSRTSGSDTQYF	TGTGCCAGCAGCCGGACTAGCGGGAGTGATACGCAGTATTTT
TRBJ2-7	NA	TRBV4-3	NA	CASSQSVGRGMGPYEQYF	TGCGCCAGCAGCCAAAGTGTGGGCAGGGGCATGGGACCCTACGAGCAGTACTTC
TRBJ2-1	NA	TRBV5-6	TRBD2	CASSPGGSSNEQFF	TGTGCCAGCAGCCCGGGGGGGTCCTCCAATGAGCAGTTCTTC
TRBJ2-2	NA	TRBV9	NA	CASSVTGGYTRELFF	TGTGCCAGCAGCGTAACCGGGGGATACACTCGGGAGCTGTTTTTT
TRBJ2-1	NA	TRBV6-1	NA	CASSGRQSDEQFF	TGTGCCAGCAGTGGTCGACAGAGCGATGAGCAGTTCTTC
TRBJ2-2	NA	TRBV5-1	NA	CASSLDRANTGELFF	TGCGCCAGCAGCTTGGACAGGGCCAACACCGGGGAGCTGTTTTTT
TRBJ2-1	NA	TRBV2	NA	CVSSERGGTGGFEQFF	TGTGTCAGCAGTGAAAGGGGGGGGACAGGAGGCTTTGAGCAGTTCTTC
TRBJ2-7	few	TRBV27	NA	CASSGGRYEQYF	TGTGCCAGCAGTGGTGGGCGCTACGAGCAGTACTTC
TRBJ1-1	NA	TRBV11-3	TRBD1	CASSLRTGVNTEAFF	TGTGCCAGCAGCCTTCGGACAGGGGTGAACACTGAAGCTTTCTTT
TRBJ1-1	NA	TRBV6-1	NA	CASRTGNTEAFF	TGTGCCAGCAGGACAGGGAACACTGAAGCTTTCTTT
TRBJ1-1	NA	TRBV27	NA	CASSLTPLNTEAFF	TGTGCCAGCAGTTTGACTCCTTTGAACACTGAAGCTTTCTTT
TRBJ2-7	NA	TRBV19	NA	CASSKQGSGSYEQYF	TGTGCCAGTAGTAAACAGGGAAGTGGGTCCTACGAGCAGTACTTC
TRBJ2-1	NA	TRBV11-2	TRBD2	CASSLGASGGTNEQFF	TGTGCCAGCAGCTTAGGGGCTAGCGGGGGGACCAATGAGCAGTTCTTC